The 10 T cell receptor beta chains below all came from one sample that was sequenced in a study of blood T cell repertoires in COVID-19. Data came from immunoSEQ multiplex PCR; TCRdb stores just in-frame clones and leaves some out. The sample holds about 440,000 clones, approximately 88% seen once. Sequences were obtained from peripheral blood. The receptors come from a woman aged 50 to 60 with COVID-19, enrolled during active disease.

The chain has TRBV10-1 and TRBJ2-2; 7 bases are a match to TRBD1. This CDR3 has 17 amino acids. J lost 5 bases, V lost 8 bases, and 17 bases had no gene match. CDR1 is WNHNN, CDR2 SYGVQD, per germline (reference sequence). The CDR3 DNA reads TGCGCCAGCGTTTCGAGCCCCGGGACAGTTATTACCGGGGAGCTGTTTTTT. Its protein is CASVSSPGTVITGELFF.

V is TRBV6-1 and J is TRBJ1-2, with 9 bases that match TRBD1. Losses at the gene ends were 3 bases for V and 6 bases for J; bases not matched to a gene: 8. Germline CDR1 is MNHNS and CDR2 is SASEGT. CDR3 length equals 15 residues. As DNA, the CDR3 is TGTGCCAGCAGTGAGCCCGGGACAGGGACCCATGGCTACACCTTC. Translated, it gives CASSEPGTGTHGYTF.

The V and J genes are TRBV10-1 and TRBJ1-1, with 7 bases identical to TRBD1. The CDR3 runs 16 residues. CDR1 WNHNN and CDR2 SYGVQD come from the germline V gene (reference sequence). V lost 3 bases, J lost 0 bases, and 7 bases stayed unmatched. The CDR3 DNA reads as TGCGCCAGCAGTGATCGGGCAGGGGGTTTGAACACTGAAGCTTTCTTT. Translating it yields CASSDRAGGLNTEAFF.

In its sample, this clone was seen once. The V and J genes are TRBV6-4 and TRBJ1-1, with D uncertain. Deletions cut 4 bases from V and 4 bases from J, with 10 bases between. This CDR3 has 13 amino acids. From germline, CDR1 is MRHNA and CDR2 SNTAGT. The CDR3 reads CASSAELGTEAFF. The CDR3 DNA sequence: TGTGCCAGCAGTGCGGAGTTGGGCACTGAAGCTTTCTTT.

V is TRBV6-5 and J is TRBJ2-2; 12 nucleotides align to TRBD1. The ends lost 6 bases at V and 8 bases at J; junction bases unmatched: 4. CDR3 size: 14 residues. The germline gives CDR1 MNHEY, CDR2 SVGAGI. CDR3 bases: TGTGCCAGCAGGGGACAGGGGGCTTCAGGGGAGCTGTTTTTT. Protein product: CASRGQGASGELFF.

V usage is TRBV7-8 and J usage is TRBJ1-2; possible D gene TRBD1, 6 bases. The V gene's germline CDR1 is SGHVS and CDR2 FQNEAQ. V dropped 1 base and J dropped 5 bases, with 11 bases sitting between them. The CDR3 has 14 amino acids. CDR3 sequence reads: CASSLGGQRYGYTF. The CDR3 bases are TGTGCCAGCAGCTTAGGAGGACAGCGATATGGCTACACCTTC. Full variable domain (remainder filled in from reference TRBV7-8 and TRBJ1-2): GAGVSQSPRYKVAKRGQDVALRCDPISGHVSLFWYQQALGQGPEFLTYFQNEAQLDKSGLPSDRFFAERPEGSVSTLKIQRTQQEDSAVYLCASSLGGQRYGYTFGSGTRLTVV.

This clone has only one observation. The V and J genes are TRBV7-9 and TRBJ2-3; D gene ambiguous. Looked up from germline, CDR1 is SEHNR and CDR2 is FQNEAQ (reference sequence). V was cut by 5 bases and J by 2 bases, with 11 bases left in between. The CDR3 contains 14 residues. The DNA for the CDR3 is TGTGCCAGCAGCGGTTACAGCTTCACAGATACGCAGTATTTT. This sequence encodes CASSGYSFTDTQYF.

The V gene is TRBV29-1, the J gene TRBJ1-1; TRBD1 aligns across 7 bases. Looked up from germline, CDR1 is SQVTM and CDR2 is ANQGSEA. V shed 2 bases, J shed 0 bases, and the junction held 6 bases outside the gene matches. The CDR3 consists of 15 residues. The CDR3 DNA reads as TGCAGCGTTGAATCGGGACAGAGCGTGAACACTGAAGCTTTCTTT. This encodes CSVESGQSVNTEAFF.

The chain links TRBV28 to TRBJ2-2; TRBD2 is a possible D gene (5 bases). V shed 6 bases and J shed 4 bases, with 15 bases lying between them. CDR1 is MDHEN and CDR2 is SYDVKM in the germline V gene. CDR3 length: 15 residues. CDR3 in amino acids: CASRDGNGATGELFF. CDR3 in DNA: TGTGCCAGCAGGGACGGGAACGGAGCCACCGGGGAGCTGTTTTTT.

The rearrangement uses TRBV5-6 and TRBJ1-1; D possibly corresponds to TRBD1 (5 bases). V lost 0 bases and J lost 14, with 11 bases in between. CDR3 length equals 11 residues. Germline V gene lookup returns CDR1 SGHDT and CDR2 YYEEEE. The CDR3 DNA follows: TGTGCCAGCAGCTTGGCACAGGTTAAGTTCTTT. Translating it yields CASSLAQVKFF.